A single sample gave rise to the 6 T cell receptor beta chains below, sequenced in a study of OX40 agonist ivuxolimab in advanced cancers. Library generation was performed with the immunoSEQ multiplex PCR assay. In its TCRdb copy, this immuneACCESS table keeps in-frame sequences only and misses some clones. Where compared with another copy, unresolved V genes explain less than half of these, and the others have no known cause. The sample yields some 55,000 clones; approximately 80% were counted once. The ten largest clones represent roughly 4.5% of the sample. The specimen comprised CD4+ or CD8+ T cells sorted from blood, sampled in a trial of the OX40 agonist ivuxolimab. Every receptor here comes from an adult with an advanced solid tumor such as melanoma, head and neck, liver or kidney cancer.

The sample holds a few counts of this clone. V gene TRBV9 combines with J gene TRBJ2-1; D possibly corresponds to TRBD1 (5 bases). The CDR3 is 15 amino acids. Trimming cost V 0 bases and J 7 bases, with 14 bases left between them. CDR1 and CDR2 from the germline V gene are SGDLS and YYNGEE. The CDR3 loop is CASSVEMGPGNEQFF. The DNA for the CDR3 is TGTGCCAGCAGCGTAGAAATGGGGCCCGGGAATGAGCAGTTCTTC.

This clone is medium-sized in the sample. The V gene is TRBV11-2, the J gene TRBJ1-1, with D unclear. Trimming left V 5 bases short and J 3 bases short, with 10 bases between. The CDR3 runs to 13 residues. CDR1 and CDR2 from the germline V gene are SGHAT and FQNNGV. The CDR3 DNA reads TGTGCCAGCAGCACGGCCTGGGACACTGAAGCTTTCTTT. Protein sequence: CASSTAWDTEAFF.

V is TRBV6-5 and J is TRBJ1-2; the D is unclear. Trimming took 0 bases from V and 4 from J, leaving 0 bases between them. CDR1 MNHEY and CDR2 SVGAGI come from the germline V gene. The CDR3 loop spans 11 amino acids. CDR3 DNA: TGTGCCAGCAGTTACTCCTATGGCTACACCTTC. Amino acid sequence: CASSYSYGYTF.

This chain connects TRBV6-5 to TRBJ2-7; 10 bases map to TRBD2. Germline V gives CDR1 MNHEY, CDR2 SVGAGI. V was pared by 6 bases and J by 1 base, with 6 bases of the junction left unmatched. CDR3 length equals 15 residues. The CDR3 region is CASSRKREGSYEQYF. Here the CDR3 DNA reads TGTGCCAGCAGCCGTAAGCGGGAGGGTTCCTACGAGCAGTACTTC.

The chain is built from TRBV28 and TRBJ2-7; tentatively, D is TRBD2 (5 bases). Germline V gene sequence: CDR1 MDHEN, CDR2 SYDVKM. The CDR3 loop spans 13 amino acids. Trimming shortened V by 6 bases and J by 4 bases, and 13 bases separated the two germline ends. In DNA form, the CDR3 reads TGTGCCAGCAGCCGGAGGACCCGTTACGAGCAGTACTTC. Its translation: CASSRRTRYEQYF. Combining the CDR3 with reference TRBV28 and TRBJ2-7 gives the whole variable domain DVKVTQSSRYLVKRTGEKVFLECVQDMDHENMFWYRQDPGLGLRLIYFSYDVKMKEKGDIPEGYSVSREKKERFSLILESASTNQTSMYLCASSRRTRYEQYFGPGTRLTVT.

The V call is TRBV4-1, the J call TRBJ2-3; D ambiguous. CDR3 length: 13 residues. From germline, CDR1 is MGHRA and CDR2 YSYEKL. V was shortened by 1 base and J by 4 bases, with 6 bases between the two germline ends. CDR3 region: CASSQVGADTQYF. CDR3 bases: TGCGCCAGCAGCCAAGTTGGGGCAGATACGCAGTATTTT.